The 18 T cell receptor beta chains in this list originate from one sample, sequenced in a study of cytomegalovirus exposure and HLA in healthy donors. 13 Jbeta primers and 60 Vbeta primers were used for the PCR. Measured with immunoSEQ multiplex PCR; TCRdb has only the in-frame clones, and not every one. This table has 90,000 to 130,000 clones, over 60% appearing once. The sequenced sample consisted of PBMCs. The source of these receptors is a young man in good health and CMV-seropositive.

J is TRBJ2-2 and V is TRBV5-1; no clear D gene. Germline V gives CDR1 SGHRS, CDR2 YFSETQ. The length of the CDR3 is 13 residues. V shed 0 bases and J shed 4 bases, with 4 bases lying between them. The CDR3 loop reads CASSLVGTGELFF. The CDR3 DNA reads as TGCGCCAGCAGCTTGGTCGGCACCGGGGAGCTGTTTTTT.

The chain uses TRBV19 and TRBJ2-7; 12 nucleotides line up with TRBD2. The CDR3 spans 15 residues. Germline CDR1 is LNHDA and CDR2 is SQIVND (reference sequence). V was pared by 5 bases and J by 2 bases, with 4 bases of the junction left unmatched. In nucleotides, the CDR3 is TGTGCCAGTAGTTGGGCTAGCGGGGGGGCCTACGAGCAGTACTTC. As protein: CASSWASGGAYEQYF.

This chain joins TRBV27 and TRBJ1-1; D remains unclear. CDR3 size: 13 residues. Germline values: CDR1 MNHEY, CDR2 SMNVEV (reference sequence). The V end was cut by 2 bases, the J end by 2 bases, with 6 bases between. Written as DNA, the CDR3 is TGTGCCAGCAGTTTACGTTCTAACACTGAAGCTTTCTTT. Amino acid sequence: CASSLRSNTEAFF.

The chain uses TRBV19 and TRBJ1-6, with D perhaps matching TRBD1 (6 bases). V lost 6 bases, J lost 5 bases, and 11 bases lay in between. The germline gives CDR1 LNHDA, CDR2 SQIVND (reference sequence). The CDR3 is 14 amino acids. The CDR3 here is CASSGQYHNSPLHF. The CDR3 DNA is TGTGCCAGTAGCGGACAGTACCATAATTCACCCCTCCACTTT.

The rearrangement links TRBV7-3 to TRBJ2-1; 12 bases agree with TRBD2. In germline, CDR1 is SGHTA, CDR2 FQGTGA. This CDR3 comprises 16 residues. Losses at the gene ends were 5 bases for V and 9 bases for J; bases not matched to a gene: 11. In DNA, the CDR3 is TGTGCCAGCAGCCCATCCCTAGCGGGGGGGCGGGGTGAGCAGTTCTTC. Encoded protein: CASSPSLAGGRGEQFF. Looking up the rest from reference TRBV7-3 and TRBJ2-1 gives the full variable domain: GAGVSQTPSNKVTEKGKYVELRCDPISGHTALYWYRQSLGQGPEFLIYFQGTGAADDSGLPNDRFFAVRPEGSVSTLKIQRTERGDSAVYLCASSPSLAGGRGEQFFGPGTRLTVL.

The rearrangement links TRBV7-9 to TRBJ2-3, with 11 bases identical to TRBD2. In germline, CDR1 is SEHNR, CDR2 FQNEAQ (reference sequence). CDR3 size: 15 residues. V lost 1 base to trimming and J lost 5 bases; unmatched junction nucleotides: 2. The CDR3 coding sequence is TGTGCCAGCAGCTTAGGAACTAGCGGGGGAGATACGCAGTATTTT. Translation gives CASSLGTSGGDTQYF.

The V gene is TRBV7-9, the J gene TRBJ2-5; D ambiguous. Per the germline V gene, CDR1 is SEHNR and CDR2 is FQNEAQ (reference sequence). The CDR3 has 12 amino acids. Between the trimmed V and J ends, which lost 2 bases and 5 bases, there was a span of 6 bases. DNA for the CDR3: TGTGCCAGCAGCTTAAACATGGAGACCCAGTACTTC. This translates into CASSLNMETQYF.

J is TRBJ2-7 and V is TRBV10-3; D is unresolved. The V end lost 5 bases, the J end lost 5 bases, and 10 bases lay between the germline ends. The CDR3 covers 12 residues. From germline, CDR1 is ENHRY and CDR2 SYGVKD. CDR3 in DNA: TGTGCCATCAGTATGATAGATAACGAGCAGTACTTC. Its translation: CAISMIDNEQYF.

The V call is TRBV5-1, the J call TRBJ2-3, with D tentatively TRBD2 (5 bases). CDR1 and CDR2 from the germline V gene are SGHRS and YFSETQ. Trimming shortened V by 3 bases and J by 3 bases, and 20 bases separated the two germline ends. This CDR3 has 17 residues. CDR3 region: CASSYLMSPGSTDTQYF. CDR3 nucleotides: TGCGCCAGCAGCTATCTCATGTCCCCGGGGTCGACAGATACGCAGTATTTT.

The chain recombines TRBV4-1 with TRBJ1-3; no reliable D call. CDR3 length equals 15 residues. V lost 1 base, J lost 2 bases, and 9 bases lay in between. The germline V gene encodes CDR1 MGHRA and CDR2 YSYEKL. CDR3 residues: CASSQGAQAGNTIYF. As DNA, the CDR3 is TGCGCCAGCAGCCAAGGGGCCCAGGCTGGAAACACCATATATTTT.

This clone was recorded a few times. V gene TRBV29-1 combines with J gene TRBJ2-5, with TRBD2 as a possible D gene (6 bases). This CDR3 region has 15 residues. Trimming removed 2 bases from V and 7 bases from J, with 20 bases in between. Germline V gene sequence: CDR1 SQVTM, CDR2 ANQGSEA. CDR3 sequence reads: CSVERAGIGSGTQYF. CDR3 DNA sequence: TGCAGCGTTGAAAGGGCAGGGATCGGTAGCGGGACCCAGTACTTC.

The chain combines TRBV5-6 with TRBJ2-4, with TRBD1 matching over 9 bases. V dropped 4 bases and J dropped 5; count of bases not matched to a gene: 4. The CDR3 is 14 amino acids. Germline CDR1 reads SGHDT; CDR2 reads YYEEEE. The CDR3 protein is CASSPGQGQNIQYF. The CDR3 DNA is TGTGCCAGCAGCCCGGGACAGGGTCAAAACATTCAGTACTTC. Supplemented by reference TRBV5-6 and TRBJ2-4, the full variable domain reads DAGVTQSPTHLIKTRGQQVTLRCSPKSGHDTVSWYQQALGQGPQFIFQYYEEEERQRGNFPDRFSGHQFPNYSSELNVNALLLGDSALYLCASSPGQGQNIQYFGAGTRLSVL.

This clone has only a few counts. This chain uses TRBV10-3 with TRBJ1-3; 9 bases fit TRBD1. CDR1 ENHRY and CDR2 SYGVKD come from the germline V gene. The CDR3 consists of 15 residues. With V trimmed by 4 bases and J by 3 bases, 4 bases remained unmatched. The CDR3 protein is CAISATTGGGNTIYF. As DNA, the CDR3 is TGTGCCATCAGTGCCACGACAGGGGGTGGAAACACCATATATTTT.

The V gene is TRBV28, the J gene TRBJ2-5, with a possible D match to TRBD1 (6 bases). The V and J ends lost 5 bases and 11 bases respectively, with 12 bases between them. The germline V gene has CDR1 MDHEN and CDR2 SYDVKM. The CDR3 is 11 residues long. CDR3 nucleotide sequence: TGTGCCAGCAGTAACAGACAGGTTCAGTACTTC. Translated: CASSNRQVQYF.

The chain couples TRBV30 to TRBJ1-1; D remains unclear. Trimming shortened V by 8 bases and J by 1 base, and 14 bases separated the two germline ends. CDR3 length: 13 amino acids. The V gene's germline CDR1 is GTSNPN and CDR2 SVGIG (reference sequence). The CDR3 nucleotides are TGTGCCACTAAACCTGGTACGAACACTGAAGCTTTCTTT. This codes for CATKPGTNTEAFF.

The V and J genes are TRBV18 and TRBJ2-1; 12 bases align to TRBD2. The CDR3 has 16 residues. Germline CDR1 and CDR2: KGHSH and LQKENI. Losses at the gene ends were 3 bases for V and 7 bases for J; bases not matched to a gene: 7. CDR3 coding DNA: TGTGCCAGCTCACCGACTAGCGGGGGAGTAGGGAATGAGCAGTTCTTC. This translates into CASSPTSGGVGNEQFF. Full variable domain (remainder filled in from reference TRBV18 and TRBJ2-1): NAGVMQNPRHLVRRRGQEARLRCSPMKGHSHVYWYRQLPEEGLKFMVYLQKENIIDESGMPKERFSAEFPKEGPSILRIQQVVRGDSAAYFCASSPTSGGVGNEQFFGPGTRLTVL.

The J gene is TRBJ2-7, the V gene TRBV7-8; possible D gene TRBD1, 6 bases. Germline assignment: CDR1 SGHVS and CDR2 FQNEAQ. The V end was cut by 5 bases, the J end by 2 bases, with 16 bases between. The CDR3 consists of 15 residues. The CDR3 nucleotides read TGTGCCAGCAGCCCTACAGGGCCAACCCCCTACGAGCAGTACTTC. It yields the protein CASSPTGPTPYEQYF.

The genes are TRBV10-1 and TRBJ2-5; D is possibly TRBD2 (6 bases). The J call could be wrong; TRBJ2-7 is a better fit for the DNA end. The CDR3 is 14 amino acids. Germline V gene sequence: CDR1 WNHNN, CDR2 SYGVQD (reference sequence). The CDR3 protein is CASGPTGLTYEQYF. The CDR3 DNA reads as TGCGCCAGCGGCCCAACGGGACTCACCTACGAGCAGTACTTC.